This is a list of T cell receptor beta chains from one sample in a study of CXCR3-negative and CXCR3-positive naive CD8 T cells. TCRdb reprocessed the 5' RACE reads, with one entry per CDR3 protein and no DNA. The sample totals fewer than 80,000 distinct CDR3 sequences. Sequencing input: naive CXCR3- CD8+ T cells from blood. The receptors stem from a human donor in good health. Some clones in this sample may be carry-over from other donors' samples. Both conserved end residues are part of each CDR3. The order of the fields is V gene, J gene, CDR3 protein.

TRBV5-1	TRBJ1-1	CASSLSPPGEGYTEAFF
TRBV12-3/TRBV12-4	TRBJ2-7	CASSLVLTHEQYF
TRBV15	TRBJ2-7	CATSPATQGAVDEQYF
TRBV5-5	TRBJ2-2	CASSLVGGGYTGELFF
TRBV18	TRBJ2-3	CASSPAGLAGDTQYF
TRBV7-2	TRBJ2-7	CASSPYPGGADYEQYF
TRBV7-2	TRBJ2-2	CASSLVVRSTGELFF
TRBV19	TRBJ2-5	CASTRRASGGLQETQYF
TRBV9	TRBJ2-1	CASSVAWAQGPHNEQFF
TRBV5-4	TRBJ1-6	CASSLDGTGSSYNSPLHF
TRBV6-2/TRBV6-3	TRBJ1-1	CASSPSGQGLTEAFF
TRBV5-1	TRBJ1-2	CASSLVQGSLDGYTF
TRBV4-1	TRBJ1-1	CASSQDRQGQSEAFF
TRBV11-2	TRBJ2-1	CASSLEATPGDEQFF
TRBV12-3/TRBV12-4	TRBJ2-5	CASSLGGIQETQYF
TRBV7-9	TRBJ2-7	CASSKGTSSYEQYF
TRBV29-1	TRBJ2-5	CSVEGEGVGETQYF
TRBV27	TRBJ1-2	CASSFGNYGYTF
TRBV6-6	TRBJ2-5	CASSYRTNQETQYF
TRBV5-1	TRBJ2-1	CASSLVESSYNEQFF
TRBV27	TRBJ2-1	CASSLGGPRVQFF
TRBV7-6	TRBJ2-1	CASSYLGSGPYNEQFF
TRBV29-1	TRBJ2-7	CSVVLGLGYEQYF
TRBV7-9	TRBJ2-1	CASSPISGGVEYNEQFF
TRBV7-2	TRBJ2-7	CASSLYLAGYYEQYF
TRBV3-1	TRBJ2-5	CASSRGTLGQETQYF